This T cell receptor beta chain is drawn from a study of control samples from healthy donors and cancer patients. TCRdb keeps only in-frame clones here, not all; method: immunoSEQ multiplex PCR. This table has 50,000 or so clones, roughly 94% appearing once. CDR3 length: 16 amino acids. V was clipped by 1 base and J by 3 bases, with 15 bases between them. Germline-derived CDR1 and CDR2 are LGHDT and YNNKEL (reference sequence). The source material was blood. The chain has TRBV3-1 (or the pseudogene TRBV3-2) and TRBJ1-1; a weak D match, TRBD1 (5 bases). This TCR was sampled from a man aged 30 to 39 in good health. The CDR3 reads CASSQGKAGIDTEAFF. The CDR3 coding sequence is TGTGCCAGCAGCCAAGGTAAAGCAGGGATAGACACTGAAGCTTTCTTT.